Many counts were recorded for the clone carrying this T cell receptor (beta chain). No antigen is known for it. With a duration under 2 months, the hyperthyroidism was newly diagnosed in patients aged 18 to 65. The data originate from a study of T cells in Graves' hyperthyroidism and ophthalmopathy. Regarding the study as a whole: Expanded thyroid clonotypes (above 0.001) were mostly also found in blood.

The source material, RNA transcripts, was used to amplify TCR beta CDR3 regions. Researchers ran a first-round RT-PCR on the TCR CDR3 using the HTBI primer set. TCRdb passed the multiplex PCR reads through MiXCR, listing each CDR3 protein once. Found here are approximately 560,000 distinct CDR3 sequences, around 45% of them singletons; the top ten hold about 7.9%. The CDR3 sequence is 13 residues long. Per the germline V gene, CDR1 is SEHNR and CDR2 is FQNEAQ (reference sequence). Trimming left V 5 bases short and J 5 bases short, with 7 bases between. The sample comprised peripheral blood or thyroid tissue (not recorded which). The receptor was isolated from a woman between 18 and 30 years old with Graves' hyperthyroidism. The chain is built from TRBV7-9 and TRBJ2-6; D ambiguous. The CDR3 protein is CASSPPRANVLTF. The DNA for the CDR3 is TGTGCCAGCAGCCCTCCGAGGGCCAACGTCCTGACTTTC.